Shown below are 9 T cell receptor beta chains from a single sample sequenced in a study of control samples from healthy donors and cancer patients. The protocol was immunoSEQ multiplex PCR, while the TCRdb copy is restricted to in-frame clones and leaves out a portion. The profile shows 90,000 or so clones, around 90% of them singletons. Sequencing used PBMCs. The receptors were sampled from a woman aged 50 to 65 with colorectal cancer.

V usage is TRBV4-2 and J usage is TRBJ2-5; TRBD2 matches 11 bases. V trimming: 0 bases; J trimming: 5 bases; junction bases outside the gene matches: 8. There are 17 residues in the CDR3. From germline, CDR1 is LGHNA and CDR2 YNFKEQ. The CDR3 DNA reads as TGTGCCAGCAGCCAAGATATGCTAGCGGGGGGCCGGGAGACCCAGTACTTC. Protein product: CASSQDMLAGGRETQYF.

J is TRBJ2-3 and V is TRBV5-1, with D possibly being TRBD2 (6 bases). Trimming removed 0 bases at V and 0 bases at J, with 8 bases between. The germline gives CDR1 SGHRS, CDR2 YFSETQ. This CDR3 spans 15 amino acids. The CDR3 spells CASSLGLDSTDTQYF. CDR3 sequence (DNA): TGCGCCAGCAGCTTGGGACTAGATAGCACAGATACGCAGTATTTT.

The rearrangement uses TRBV19 and TRBJ1-2; tentatively, D is TRBD1 (5 bases). Germline values: CDR1 LNHDA, CDR2 SQIVND (reference sequence). Trimming removed 3 bases at V and 3 bases at J, with 8 bases between. This CDR3 has 13 residues. In DNA, the CDR3 is TGTGCCAGTAGTATGGGGGGTGACTATGGCTACACCTTC. Amino acid sequence: CASSMGGDYGYTF. Looking up the rest from reference TRBV19 and TRBJ1-2 gives the full variable domain: DGGITQSPKYLFRKEGQNVTLSCEQNLNHDAMYWYRQDPGQGLRLIYYSQIVNDFQKGDIAEGYSVSREKKESFPLTVTSAQKNPTAFYLCASSMGGDYGYTFGSGTRLTVV.

This chain links TRBV3-1 (or the pseudogene TRBV3-2) with TRBJ1-5; 11 positions agree with TRBD1. Trimming took 4 bases from V and 8 from J; bases not matched to a gene: 4. Per the germline V gene, CDR1 is LGHDT and CDR2 is YNNKEL (reference sequence). This CDR3 contains 14 residues. Here the CDR3 DNA reads TGTGCCAGCAGCCTCGGACAGGGGGCAAAGCCCCAGCATTTT. Amino acid sequence: CASSLGQGAKPQHF.

This clone has a single count. The chain carries TRBV5-1 and TRBJ2-5; 7 nucleotides agree with TRBD1. This CDR3 has 16 residues. CDR1 SGHRS and CDR2 YFSETQ come from the germline V gene. V gave up 5 bases and J gave up 2 bases; unmatched junction bases: 12. The CDR3 region is CASSYGQERGQETQYF. The CDR3 nucleotides read TGCGCCAGCAGTTACGGACAGGAGAGGGGTCAAGAGACCCAGTACTTC.

The CDR3 region is CASSQGGRGGTSTDTQYF. The CDR3 DNA sequence: TGCGCCAGCAGCCAAGGAGGGCGGGGGGGTACTAGCACAGATACGCAGTATTTT. This chain joins TRBV4-3 and TRBJ2-3, with 9 bases fitting TRBD2. The V and J ends lost 1 base and 0 bases, in that order; junction bases with no gene match: 8. The CDR3 totals 18 residues. Per the germline V gene, CDR1 is LGHNA and CDR2 is YSLEER.

This clone was counted once. The genes are TRBV29-1 and TRBJ2-1; 9 bases are a match to TRBD1. Germline V gene data show CDR1 as SQVTM and CDR2 as ANQGSEA. The CDR3 is 13 amino acids. V was clipped by 3 bases and J by 7 bases; unmatched bases: 4. CDR3 DNA sequence: TGCAGCGTTGAGGGACAGGGAGGAAATGAGCAGTTCTTC. Translating it yields CSVEGQGGNEQFF.

This sequence joins TRBV28 and TRBJ1-2, with a possible D match to TRBD1 (6 bases). V dropped 10 bases and J dropped 2 bases, with 17 bases sitting between them. Germline CDR1 and CDR2: MDHEN and SYDVKM. This CDR3 region has 14 residues. CDR3 amino acids: CATEGGRVNYGYTF. The CDR3 nucleotides are TGTGCCACGGAGGGGGGTAGGGTAAACTATGGCTACACCTTC.

This clone was found once. The genes are TRBV6-2 or TRBV6-3 and TRBJ1-1; no clear D. The CDR3 has 13 residues. V was cut by 2 bases and J by 4 bases, with 8 bases left in between. The germline V gene encodes CDR1 MNHEY and CDR2 SVGEGT. CDR3 sequence: CASSYGLGTEAFF. CDR3 DNA sequence: TGTGCCAGCAGTTACGGGTTAGGCACTGAAGCTTTCTTT.